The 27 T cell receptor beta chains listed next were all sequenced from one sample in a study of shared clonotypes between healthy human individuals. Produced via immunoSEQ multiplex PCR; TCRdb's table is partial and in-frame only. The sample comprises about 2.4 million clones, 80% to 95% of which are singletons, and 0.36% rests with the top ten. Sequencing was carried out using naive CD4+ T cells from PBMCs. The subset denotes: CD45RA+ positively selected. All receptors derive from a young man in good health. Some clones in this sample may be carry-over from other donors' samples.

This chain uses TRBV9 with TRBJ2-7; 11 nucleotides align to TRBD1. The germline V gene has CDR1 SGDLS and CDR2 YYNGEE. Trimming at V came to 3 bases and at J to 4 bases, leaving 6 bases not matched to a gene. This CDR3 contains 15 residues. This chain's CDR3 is CASSAGQGASYEQYF. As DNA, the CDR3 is TGTGCCAGCAGCGCAGGACAGGGGGCATCATACGAGCAGTACTTC.

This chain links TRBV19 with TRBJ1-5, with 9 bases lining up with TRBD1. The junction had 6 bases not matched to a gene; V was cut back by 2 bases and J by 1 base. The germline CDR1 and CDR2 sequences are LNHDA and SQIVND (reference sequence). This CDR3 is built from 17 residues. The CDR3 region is CASSITTGGGSNQPQHF. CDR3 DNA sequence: TGTGCCAGTAGTATAACAACAGGGGGCGGGAGCAATCAGCCCCAGCATTTT.

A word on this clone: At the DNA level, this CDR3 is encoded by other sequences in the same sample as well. CDR3 sequence reads: CASSLVLAGANTGELFF. In DNA form, the CDR3 reads TGCGCCAGCAGCTTGGTACTAGCGGGTGCGAACACCGGGGAGCTGTTTTTT. The chain couples TRBV5-1 to TRBJ2-2, with TRBD2 identical over 9 bases. V was pared by 0 bases and J by 0 bases, with 3 bases of the junction left unmatched. The CDR3 is 17 residues long. The germline CDR1 and CDR2 sequences are SGHRS and YFSETQ.

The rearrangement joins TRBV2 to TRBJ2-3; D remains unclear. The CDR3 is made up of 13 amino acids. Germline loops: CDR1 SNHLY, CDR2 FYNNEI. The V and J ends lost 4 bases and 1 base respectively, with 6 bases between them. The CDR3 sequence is CASSVLGTDTQYF. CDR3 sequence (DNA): TGTGCCAGCAGTGTCCTGGGCACAGATACGCAGTATTTT.

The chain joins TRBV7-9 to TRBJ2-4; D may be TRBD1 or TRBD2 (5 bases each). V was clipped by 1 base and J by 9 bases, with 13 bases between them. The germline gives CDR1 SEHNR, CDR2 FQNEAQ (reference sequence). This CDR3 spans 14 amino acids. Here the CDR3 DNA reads TGTGCCAGCAGCTTAGGGACAAATAGCGCCATTCAGTACTTC. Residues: CASSLGTNSAIQYF.

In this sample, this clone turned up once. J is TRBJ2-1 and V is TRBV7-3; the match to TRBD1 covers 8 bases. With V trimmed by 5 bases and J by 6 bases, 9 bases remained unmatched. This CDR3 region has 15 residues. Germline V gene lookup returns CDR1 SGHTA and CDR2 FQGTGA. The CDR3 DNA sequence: TGTGCCAGCAGCAGACAGGGGTTAGGTACCAATGAGCAGTTCTTC. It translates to CASSRQGLGTNEQFF.

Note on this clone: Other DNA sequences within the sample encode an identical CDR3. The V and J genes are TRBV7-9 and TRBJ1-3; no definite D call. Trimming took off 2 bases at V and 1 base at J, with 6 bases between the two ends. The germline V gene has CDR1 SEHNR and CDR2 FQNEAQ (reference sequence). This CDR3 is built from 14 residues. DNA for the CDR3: TGTGCCAGCAGCTTATCGGGATCTGGAAACACCATATATTTT. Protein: CASSLSGSGNTIYF. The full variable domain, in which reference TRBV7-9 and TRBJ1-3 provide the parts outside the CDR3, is DTGVSQNPRHKITKRGQNVTFRCDPISEHNRLYWYRQTLGQGPEFLTYFQNEAQLEKSRLLSDRFSAERPKGSFSTLEIQRTEQGDSAMYLCASSLSGSGNTIYFGEGSWLTVV.

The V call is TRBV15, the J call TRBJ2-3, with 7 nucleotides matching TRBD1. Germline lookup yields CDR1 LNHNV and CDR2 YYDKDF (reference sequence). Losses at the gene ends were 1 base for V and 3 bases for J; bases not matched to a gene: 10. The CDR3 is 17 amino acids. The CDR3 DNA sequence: TGTGCCACCAGCAGAGGGCAGGGGGTCTTGTTGACAGATACGCAGTATTTT. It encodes CATSRGQGVLLTDTQYF.

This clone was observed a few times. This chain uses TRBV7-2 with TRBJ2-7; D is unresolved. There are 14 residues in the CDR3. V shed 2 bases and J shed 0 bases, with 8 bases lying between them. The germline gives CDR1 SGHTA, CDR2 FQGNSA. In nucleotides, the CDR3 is TGTGCCAGCAGCTTATCCCTGGCCTCCTACGAGCAGTACTTC. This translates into CASSLSLASYEQYF.

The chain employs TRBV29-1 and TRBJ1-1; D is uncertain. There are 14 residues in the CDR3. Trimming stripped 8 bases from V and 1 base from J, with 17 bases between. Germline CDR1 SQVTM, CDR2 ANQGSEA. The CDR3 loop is CSCHPMIENTEAFF. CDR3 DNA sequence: TGCAGCTGCCACCCAATGATAGAGAACACTGAAGCTTTCTTT. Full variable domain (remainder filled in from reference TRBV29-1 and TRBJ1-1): SAVISQKPSRDICQRGTSLTIQCQVDSQVTMMFWYRQQPGQSLTLIATANQGSEATYESGFVIDKFPISRPNLTFSTLTVSNMSPEDSSIYLCSCHPMIENTEAFFGQGTRLTVV.

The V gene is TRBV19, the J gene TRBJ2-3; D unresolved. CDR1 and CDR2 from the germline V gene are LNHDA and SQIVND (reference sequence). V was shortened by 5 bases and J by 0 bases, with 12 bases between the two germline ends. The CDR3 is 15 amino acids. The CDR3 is CASSVLGSSTDTQYF. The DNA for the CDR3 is TGTGCCAGTAGTGTCCTAGGGTCTAGCACAGATACGCAGTATTTT.

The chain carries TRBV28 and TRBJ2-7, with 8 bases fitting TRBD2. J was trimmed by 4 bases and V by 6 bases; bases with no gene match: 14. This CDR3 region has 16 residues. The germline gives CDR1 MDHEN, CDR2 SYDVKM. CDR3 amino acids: CASSSPRGGLGYEQYF. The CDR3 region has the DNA TGTGCCAGCAGCTCGCCTCGGGGGGGCTTGGGATACGAGCAGTACTTC. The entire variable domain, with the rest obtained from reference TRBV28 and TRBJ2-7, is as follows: DVKVTQSSRYLVKRTGEKVFLECVQDMDHENMFWYRQDPGLGLRLIYFSYDVKMKEKGDIPEGYSVSREKKERFSLILESASTNQTSMYLCASSSPRGGLGYEQYFGPGTRLTVT.

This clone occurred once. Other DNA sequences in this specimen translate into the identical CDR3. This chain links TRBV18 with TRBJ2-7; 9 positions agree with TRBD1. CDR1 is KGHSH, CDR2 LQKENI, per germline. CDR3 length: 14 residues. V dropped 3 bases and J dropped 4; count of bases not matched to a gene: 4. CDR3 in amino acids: CASSPGTGIYEQYF. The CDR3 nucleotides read TGTGCCAGCTCACCCGGGACAGGGATTTACGAGCAGTACTTC.

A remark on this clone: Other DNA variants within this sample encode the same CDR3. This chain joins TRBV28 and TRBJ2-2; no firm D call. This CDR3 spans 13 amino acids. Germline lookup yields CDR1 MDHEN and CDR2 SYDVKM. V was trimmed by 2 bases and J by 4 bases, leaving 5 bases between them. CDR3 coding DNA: TGTGCCAGCAGTTTAAGGAGCACCGGGGAGCTGTTTTTT. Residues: CASSLRSTGELFF.

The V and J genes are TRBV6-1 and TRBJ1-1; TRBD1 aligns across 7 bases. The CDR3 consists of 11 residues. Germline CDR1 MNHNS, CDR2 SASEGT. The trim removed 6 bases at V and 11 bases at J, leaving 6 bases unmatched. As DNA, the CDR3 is TGTGCCAGCAGGACAGGGCTTGGGGCTTTCTTT. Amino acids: CASRTGLGAFF.

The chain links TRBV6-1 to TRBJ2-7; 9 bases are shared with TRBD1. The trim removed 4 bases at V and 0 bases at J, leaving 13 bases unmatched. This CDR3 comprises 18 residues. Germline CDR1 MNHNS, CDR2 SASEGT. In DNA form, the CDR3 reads TGTGCCAGCAGTGCCTTGGGGACAGGGAGGCCCTACTCCTACGAGCAGTACTTC. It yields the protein CASSALGTGRPYSYEQYF.

CDR3 sequence: CASSPRTGAGDTEAFF. The CDR3 region has the DNA TGCGCCAGCAGCCCCAGGACAGGGGCAGGTGACACTGAAGCTTTCTTT. The chain uses TRBV5-1 and TRBJ1-1; 9 nucleotides agree with TRBD1. From germline, CDR1 is SGHRS and CDR2 YFSETQ. The CDR3 is made up of 16 amino acids. The junction had 10 bases not matched to a gene; V was cut back by 4 bases and J by 3 bases.

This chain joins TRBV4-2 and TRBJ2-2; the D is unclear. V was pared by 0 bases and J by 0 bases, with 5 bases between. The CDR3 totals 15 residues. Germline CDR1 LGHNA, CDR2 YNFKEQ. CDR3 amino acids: CASSQERTNTGELFF. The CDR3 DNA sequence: TGTGCCAGCAGCCAAGAGCGAACGAACACCGGGGAGCTGTTTTTT.

The CDR3 spells CASSLNPSGNLDTQYF. CDR3 DNA sequence: TGTGCCAGCAGCTTAAACCCTAGCGGGAACCTGGATACGCAGTATTTT. This chain joins TRBV7-2 and TRBJ2-3, with 9 bases matching TRBD2. CDR1 is SGHTA, CDR2 FQGNSA, per germline. Unmatched junction bases numbered 9, after V lost 2 bases and J lost 6 bases. This CDR3 has 16 amino acids.

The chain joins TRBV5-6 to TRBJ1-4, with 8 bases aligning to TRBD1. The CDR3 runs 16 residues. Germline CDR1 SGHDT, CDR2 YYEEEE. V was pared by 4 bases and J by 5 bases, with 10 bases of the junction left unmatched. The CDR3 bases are TGTGCCAGCAGCCGCCAAGCAGGGGGCCCGAATGAAAAACTGTTTTTT. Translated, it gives CASSRQAGGPNEKLFF.

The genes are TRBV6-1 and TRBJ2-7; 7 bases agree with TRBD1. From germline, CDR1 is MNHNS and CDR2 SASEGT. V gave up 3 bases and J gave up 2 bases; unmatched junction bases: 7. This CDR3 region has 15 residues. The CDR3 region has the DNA TGTGCCAGCAGTGATCCCTGGACAGGCCCCTACGAGCAGTACTTC. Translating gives CASSDPWTGPYEQYF.

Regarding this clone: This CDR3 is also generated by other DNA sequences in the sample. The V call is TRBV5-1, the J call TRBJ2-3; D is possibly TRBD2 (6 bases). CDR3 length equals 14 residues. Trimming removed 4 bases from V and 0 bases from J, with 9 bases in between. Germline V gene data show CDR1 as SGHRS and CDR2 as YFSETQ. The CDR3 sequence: CASSPGTSTDTQYF. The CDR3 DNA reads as TGCGCCAGCAGCCCGGGGACTAGCACAGATACGCAGTATTTT.

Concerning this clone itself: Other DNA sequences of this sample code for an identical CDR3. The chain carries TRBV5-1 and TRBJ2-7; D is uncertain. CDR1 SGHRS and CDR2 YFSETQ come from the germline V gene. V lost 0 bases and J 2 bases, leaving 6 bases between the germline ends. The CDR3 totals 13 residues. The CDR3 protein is CASSLDRTYEQYF. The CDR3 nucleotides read TGCGCCAGCAGCTTGGACAGAACCTACGAGCAGTACTTC.

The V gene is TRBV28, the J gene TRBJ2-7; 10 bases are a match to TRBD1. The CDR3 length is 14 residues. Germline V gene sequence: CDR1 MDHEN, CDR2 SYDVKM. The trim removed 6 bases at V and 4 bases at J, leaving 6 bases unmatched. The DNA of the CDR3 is TGTGCCAGCAGGACCGGGGACAGGGGTTACGAGCAGTACTTC. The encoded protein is CASRTGDRGYEQYF.

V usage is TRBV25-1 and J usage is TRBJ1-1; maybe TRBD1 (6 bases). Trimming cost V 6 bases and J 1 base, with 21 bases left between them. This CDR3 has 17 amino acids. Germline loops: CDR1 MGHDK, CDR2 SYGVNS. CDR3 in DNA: TGTGCCAGCAGCAGTGGATACTTCTGGGGGCGGAACACTGAAGCTTTCTTT. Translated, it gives CASSSGYFWGRNTEAFF.

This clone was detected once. Here the CDR3 DNA reads TGTGCCAGCAGTGGGGGACTGTCCTACAATGAGCAGTTCTTC. It specifies CASSGGLSYNEQFF. V is TRBV7-8 and J is TRBJ2-1, with D tentatively TRBD2 (6 bases). Deletions cut 6 bases from V and 1 base from J, with 10 bases between. Germline V lookup: CDR1 SGHVS, CDR2 FQNEAQ. CDR3 size: 14 residues. Filled out from reference TRBV7-8 and TRBJ2-1, the complete variable domain reads GAGVSQSPRYKVAKRGQDVALRCDPISGHVSLFWYQQALGQGPEFLTYFQNEAQLDKSGLPSDRFFAERPEGSVSTLKIQRTQQEDSAVYLCASSGGLSYNEQFFGPGTRLTVL.

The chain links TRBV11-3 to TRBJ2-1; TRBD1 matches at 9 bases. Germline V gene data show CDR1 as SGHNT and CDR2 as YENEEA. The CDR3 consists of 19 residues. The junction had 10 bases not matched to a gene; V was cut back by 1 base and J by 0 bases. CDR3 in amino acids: CASSLGGDRGKSSYNEQFF. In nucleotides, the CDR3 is TGTGCCAGCAGCTTAGGGGGAGACAGGGGGAAAAGCTCCTACAATGAGCAGTTCTTC.